The 9 T cell receptor beta chains reported below all come from one sample, sequenced in a study of blood T cell repertoires in COVID-19. Data came from immunoSEQ multiplex PCR; TCRdb stores just in-frame clones and leaves some out. There are about 58,000 clones in the sample; roughly 84% occur only once, and around 5.1% lies in the top ten. Sequencing was performed on peripheral blood. These receptors were taken from a man aged 35 to 55 with active COVID-19.

This rearrangement joins TRBV19 to TRBJ1-2; 7 nucleotides match TRBD1. V lost 7 bases to trimming and J lost 3 bases; unmatched junction nucleotides: 8. There are 14 residues in the CDR3. The germline V gene encodes CDR1 LNHDA and CDR2 SQIVND (reference sequence). The CDR3 here is CASITKGQDYGYTF. In DNA, the CDR3 is TGTGCCAGTATCACAAAAGGACAGGACTATGGCTACACCTTC.

The chain has TRBV21-1 and TRBJ2-1; the table's D call, TRBD1, has no DNA check behind it. TRBV21-1 is labeled a pseudogene. This CDR3 has 15 residues. CDR3 bases: TGTGCCAGCAGCACCCGGACAGGGGAAATCGATGAGCAGTTCTTC. This codes for CASSTRTGEIDEQFF.

This clone was detected only once. The rearrangement joins TRBV2 to TRBJ2-5; D is perhaps TRBD1 (7 bases). Germline V CDR1 and CDR2: SNHLY, FYNNEI. The CDR3 loop spans 13 amino acids. V gave up 6 bases and J gave up 3 bases, with 11 bases separating them. CDR3 bases: TGTGCCAGCAGCACAGGGGAGGAAGAGACCCAGTACTTC. Translating gives CASSTGEEETQYF.

The chain carries TRBV3-1 (or the pseudogene TRBV3-2) and TRBJ1-5; unclear D gene. The germline V gene has CDR1 LGHDT and CDR2 YNNKEL (reference sequence). There are 14 residues in the CDR3. Trimming cost V 0 bases and J 6 bases, with 9 bases left between them. The CDR3 DNA follows: TGTGCCAGCAGCCAAGATTCGCGGGCTCAGCCCCAGCATTTT. It yields the protein CASSQDSRAQPQHF.

This chain uses TRBV7-3 with TRBJ2-3; D perhaps matches TRBD2 (6 bases). This CDR3 spans 15 amino acids. The germline V gene encodes CDR1 SGHTA and CDR2 FQGTGA. Trimming left V 2 bases short and J 2 bases short, with 11 bases between. CDR3: CASSLQGGHTDTQYF. The CDR3 nucleotides read TGTGCCAGCAGCTTACAAGGAGGGCACACAGATACGCAGTATTTT.

V gene TRBV19 combines with J gene TRBJ1-1; D perhaps matches TRBD1 (6 bases). CDR1 and CDR2 (germline): LNHDA, SQIVND (reference sequence). V lost 10 bases to trimming and J lost 0 bases, with 21 bases between them. The CDR3 is made up of 16 amino acids. In DNA, the CDR3 is TGTGCCACTCTGGACAGCTCCACGTTCATGAACACTGAAGCTTTCTTT. Protein sequence: CATLDSSTFMNTEAFF.

The chain carries TRBV6-6 and TRBJ1-2; D is undetermined. Per the germline V gene, CDR1 is MNHNY and CDR2 is SVGAGI (reference sequence). CDR3 length: 13 residues. The V end was cut by 3 bases, the J end by 4 bases, with 9 bases between. As DNA, the CDR3 is TGTGCCAGCAGTTATGTGGAGGGCTATGGCTACACCTTC. Translation gives CASSYVEGYGYTF.

The sample holds one count of this clone. The chain recombines TRBV18 with TRBJ2-3; 10 nucleotides align to TRBD1. This CDR3 comprises 16 residues. V trimming: 3 bases; J trimming: 1 base; junction bases outside the gene matches: 4. The germline V gene has CDR1 KGHSH and CDR2 LQKENI. The CDR3 spells CASSPTGTGGTDTQYF. The DNA for the CDR3 is TGTGCCAGCTCACCCACCGGGACAGGGGGCACAGATACGCAGTATTTT.

The chain couples TRBV28 to TRBJ1-1; tentative D call: TRBD1 (6 bases). Germline CDR1 and CDR2: MDHEN and SYDVKM. Trimming removed 7 bases at V and 1 base at J, with 10 bases between. The length of the CDR3 is 13 residues. CDR3 amino acids: CASTLQGNTEAFF. The CDR3 region has the DNA TGTGCCAGCACCTTACAGGGGAACACTGAAGCTTTCTTT.